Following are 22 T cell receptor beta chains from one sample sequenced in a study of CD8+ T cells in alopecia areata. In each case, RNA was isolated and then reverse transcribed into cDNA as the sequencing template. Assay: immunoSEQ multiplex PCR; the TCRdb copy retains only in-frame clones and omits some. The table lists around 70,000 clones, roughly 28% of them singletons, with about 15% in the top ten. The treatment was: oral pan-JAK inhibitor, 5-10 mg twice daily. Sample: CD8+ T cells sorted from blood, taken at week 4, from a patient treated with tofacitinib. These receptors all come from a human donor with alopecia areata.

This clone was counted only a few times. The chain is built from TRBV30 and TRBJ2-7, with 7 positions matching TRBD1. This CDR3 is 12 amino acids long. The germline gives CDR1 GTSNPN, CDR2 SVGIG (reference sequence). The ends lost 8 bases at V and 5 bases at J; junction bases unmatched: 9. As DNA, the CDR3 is TGTGCCCTACTGACAGGGATCCACGAGCAGTACTTC. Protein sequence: CALLTGIHEQYF.

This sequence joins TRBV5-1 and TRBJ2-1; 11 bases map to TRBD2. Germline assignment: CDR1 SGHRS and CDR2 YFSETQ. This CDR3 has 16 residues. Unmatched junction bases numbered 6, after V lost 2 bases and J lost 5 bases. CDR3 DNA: TGCGCCAGCAGCTTAGAACTAGCGGGAGCTCACAATGAGCAGTTCTTC. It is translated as CASSLELAGAHNEQFF.

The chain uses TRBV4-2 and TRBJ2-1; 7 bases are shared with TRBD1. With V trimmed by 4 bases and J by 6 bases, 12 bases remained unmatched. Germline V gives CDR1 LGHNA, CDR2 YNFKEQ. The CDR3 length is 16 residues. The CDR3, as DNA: TGTGCCAGCAGCCCTCATAGACAGGGTGGCGGCAATGAGCAGTTCTTC. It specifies CASSPHRQGGGNEQFF.

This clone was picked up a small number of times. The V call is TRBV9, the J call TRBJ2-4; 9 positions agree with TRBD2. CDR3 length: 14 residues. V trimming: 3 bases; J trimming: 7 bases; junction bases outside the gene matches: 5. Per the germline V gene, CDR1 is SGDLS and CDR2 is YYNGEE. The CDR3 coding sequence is TGTGCCAGCAGCGCCCCGGGACTAGCCAACATTCAGTACTTC. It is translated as CASSAPGLANIQYF.

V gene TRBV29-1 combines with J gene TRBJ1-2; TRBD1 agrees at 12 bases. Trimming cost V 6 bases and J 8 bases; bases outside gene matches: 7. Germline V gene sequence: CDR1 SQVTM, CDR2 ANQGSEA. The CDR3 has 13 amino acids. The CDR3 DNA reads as TGCAGCGTGCCGGGACAGGGGGCCTTGGGCTACACCTTC. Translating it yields CSVPGQGALGYTF. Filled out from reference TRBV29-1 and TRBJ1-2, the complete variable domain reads SAVISQKPSRDICQRGTSLTIQCQVDSQVTMMFWYRQQPGQSLTLIATANQGSEATYESGFVIDKFPISRPNLTFSTLTVSNMSPEDSSIYLCSVPGQGALGYTFGSGTRLTVV.

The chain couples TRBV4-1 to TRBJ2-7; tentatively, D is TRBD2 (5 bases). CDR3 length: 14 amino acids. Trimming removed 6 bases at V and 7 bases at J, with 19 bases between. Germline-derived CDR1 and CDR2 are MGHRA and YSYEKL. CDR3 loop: CASSTSEGFREQYF. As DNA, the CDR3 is TGCGCCAGCAGTACAAGTGAGGGCTTTCGGGAGCAGTACTTC.

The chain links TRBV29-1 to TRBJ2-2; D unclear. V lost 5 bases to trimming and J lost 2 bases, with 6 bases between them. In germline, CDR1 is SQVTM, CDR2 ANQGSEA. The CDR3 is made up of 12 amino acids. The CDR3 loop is CSVHGNTGELFF. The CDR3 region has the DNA TGCAGCGTTCATGGCAACACCGGGGAGCTGTTTTTT.

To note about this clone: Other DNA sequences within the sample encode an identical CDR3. DNA for the CDR3: TGTGCCAGCAGCCCCCCCGGTCAGCCCCAGCATTTT. It encodes CASSPPGQPQHF. This chain uses TRBV7-9 with TRBJ1-5; D remains ambiguous. V lost 5 bases and J lost 6, with 8 bases in between. Looked up from germline, CDR1 is SEHNR and CDR2 is FQNEAQ (reference sequence). The CDR3 is made up of 12 amino acids.

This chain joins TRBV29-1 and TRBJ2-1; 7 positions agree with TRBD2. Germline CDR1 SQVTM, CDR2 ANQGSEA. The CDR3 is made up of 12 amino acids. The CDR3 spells CLAVSSYNEQFF. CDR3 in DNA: TGCCTAGCGGTTAGCTCCTACAATGAGCAGTTCTTC.

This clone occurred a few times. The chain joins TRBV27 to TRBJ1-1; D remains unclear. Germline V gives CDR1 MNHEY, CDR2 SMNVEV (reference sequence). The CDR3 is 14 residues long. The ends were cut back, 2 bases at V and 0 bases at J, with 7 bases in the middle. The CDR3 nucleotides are TGTGCCAGCAGTTTAGGAGGCATGAACACTGAAGCTTTCTTT. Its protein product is CASSLGGMNTEAFF.

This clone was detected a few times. Written as DNA, the CDR3 is TGTGCCAGCAGTCTCACCCGGGGCGGACCAAACTATGGCTACACCTTC. Translated, it gives CASSLTRGGPNYGYTF. The chain uses TRBV27 and TRBJ1-2; tentatively, D is TRBD1 (5 bases). CDR1 is MNHEY, CDR2 SMNVEV, per germline (reference sequence). The CDR3 extends over 16 amino acids. The germline V and J ends were trimmed by 5 bases and 2 bases, with 18 bases remaining between them.

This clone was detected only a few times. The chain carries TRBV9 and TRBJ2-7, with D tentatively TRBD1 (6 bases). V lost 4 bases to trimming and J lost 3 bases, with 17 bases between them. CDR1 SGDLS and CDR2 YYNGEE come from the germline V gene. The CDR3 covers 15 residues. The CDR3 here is CASSPTPGHGYEQYF. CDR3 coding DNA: TGTGCCAGCAGCCCAACCCCGGGACATGGCTACGAGCAGTACTTC.

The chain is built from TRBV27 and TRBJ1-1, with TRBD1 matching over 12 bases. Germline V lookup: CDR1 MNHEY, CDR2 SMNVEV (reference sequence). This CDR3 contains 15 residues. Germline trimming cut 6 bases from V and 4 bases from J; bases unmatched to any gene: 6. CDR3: CASSVGTGGVTEAFF. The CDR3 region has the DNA TGTGCCAGCAGCGTCGGGACAGGGGGCGTCACTGAAGCTTTCTTT.

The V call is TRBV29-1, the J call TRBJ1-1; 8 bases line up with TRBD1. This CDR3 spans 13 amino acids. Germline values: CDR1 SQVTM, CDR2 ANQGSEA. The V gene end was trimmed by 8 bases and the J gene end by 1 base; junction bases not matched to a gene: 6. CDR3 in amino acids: CSLLTGENTEAFF. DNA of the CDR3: TGCAGCCTCTTGACAGGGGAGAACACTGAAGCTTTCTTT.

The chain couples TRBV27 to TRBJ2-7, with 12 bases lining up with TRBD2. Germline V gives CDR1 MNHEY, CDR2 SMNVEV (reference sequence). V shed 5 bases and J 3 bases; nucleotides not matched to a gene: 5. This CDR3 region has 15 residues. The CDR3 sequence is CASSELAGGFYEQYF. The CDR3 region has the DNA TGTGCCAGCAGTGAACTAGCGGGAGGTTTCTACGAGCAGTACTTC.

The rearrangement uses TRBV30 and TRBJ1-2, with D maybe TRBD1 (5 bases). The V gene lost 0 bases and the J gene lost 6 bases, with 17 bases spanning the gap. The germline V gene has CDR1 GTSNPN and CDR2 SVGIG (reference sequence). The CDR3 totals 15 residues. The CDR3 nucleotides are TGTGCCTGGAGTGTAGGGGTTTTCGGGACTGATGGCTACACCTTC. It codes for CAWSVGVFGTDGYTF.

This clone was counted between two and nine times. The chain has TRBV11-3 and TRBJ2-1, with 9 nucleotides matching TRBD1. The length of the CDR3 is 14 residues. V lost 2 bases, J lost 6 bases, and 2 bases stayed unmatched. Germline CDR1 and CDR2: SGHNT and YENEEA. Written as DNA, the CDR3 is TGTGCCAGCAGCTTAACAGGGGGCGGCAATGAGCAGTTCTTC. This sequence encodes CASSLTGGGNEQFF.

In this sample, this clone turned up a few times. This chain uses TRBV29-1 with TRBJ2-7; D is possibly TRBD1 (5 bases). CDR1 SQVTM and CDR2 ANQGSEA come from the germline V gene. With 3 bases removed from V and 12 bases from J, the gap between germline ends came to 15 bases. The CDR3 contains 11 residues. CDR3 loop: CSVDIGGAPYF. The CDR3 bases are TGCAGCGTTGATATAGGTGGGGCGCCGTACTTC.

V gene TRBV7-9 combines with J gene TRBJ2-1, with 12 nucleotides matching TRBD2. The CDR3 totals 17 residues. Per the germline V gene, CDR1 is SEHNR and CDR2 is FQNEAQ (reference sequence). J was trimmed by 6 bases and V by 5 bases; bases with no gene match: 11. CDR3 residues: CASSGPFTSGRSNEQFF. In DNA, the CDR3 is TGTGCCAGCAGCGGGCCCTTTACTAGCGGGAGGAGCAATGAGCAGTTCTTC.

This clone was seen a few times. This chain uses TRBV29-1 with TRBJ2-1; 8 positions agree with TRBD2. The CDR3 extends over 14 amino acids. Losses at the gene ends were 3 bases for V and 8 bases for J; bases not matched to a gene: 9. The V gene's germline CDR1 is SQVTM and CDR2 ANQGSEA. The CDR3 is CSVDVLAGFDEQFF. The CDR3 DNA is TGCAGCGTTGATGTGCTAGCGGGTTTTGATGAGCAGTTCTTC.

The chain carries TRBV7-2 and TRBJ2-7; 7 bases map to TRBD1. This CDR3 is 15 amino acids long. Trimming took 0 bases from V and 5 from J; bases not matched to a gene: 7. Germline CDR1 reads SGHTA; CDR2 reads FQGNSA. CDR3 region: CASSLAYRGVNEQYF. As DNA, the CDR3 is TGTGCCAGCAGCTTAGCGTACAGGGGTGTCAACGAGCAGTACTTC.

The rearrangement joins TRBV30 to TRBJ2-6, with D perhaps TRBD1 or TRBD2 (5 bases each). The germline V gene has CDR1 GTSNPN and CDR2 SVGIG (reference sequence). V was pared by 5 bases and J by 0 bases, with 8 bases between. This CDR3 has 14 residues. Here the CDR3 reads CAWGDGSGANVLTF. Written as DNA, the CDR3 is TGTGCCTGGGGGGACGGCTCTGGGGCCAACGTCCTGACTTTC.